The next 16 T cell receptor beta chains were all read from a single sample in a study of post-analysis software for immune sequencing data. The antigens of these receptors remain unknown. Study-wide points: Patients showed TRBV5-6, TRBV5-1 and TRBV20-1 among several TRBV segments more frequent than in controls.

The library was made from cDNA and included unique molecular identifiers. TCRdb processed the PCR reads anew with MiXCR; each CDR3 protein has one entry. Of hundreds of thousands of distinct CDR3 sequences detected, roughly half appear once; the ten largest clones hold approximately 4.2%. What was sequenced was blood. These receptors originate from a girl aged 10-17 years with multiple sclerosis.

This clonotype was counted a single time. The missing conserved phenylalanine or tryptophan at the end of this CDR3 makes a read error likely. V is TRBV4-2 and J is TRBJ2-6; tentatively, D is TRBD2 (5 bases). Germline V gene sequence: CDR1 LGHNA, CDR2 YNFKEQ. V dropped 0 bases and J dropped 0 bases, with 6 bases sitting between them. CDR3 length equals 16 residues. The CDR3 DNA sequence: TGTGCCAGCAGCCAAGATAGCGACTCTGGGGCCAACGTCCTGACTGTC. Translating it yields CASSQDSDSGANVLTV.

J is TRBJ2-4 and V is TRBV19, with a weak D call TRBD2 (7 bases). Germline V gives CDR1 LNHDA, CDR2 SQIVND (reference sequence). Trimming took 5 bases from V and 7 from J, leaving 15 bases between them. CDR3 length: 14 residues. The DNA for the CDR3 is TGTGCCAGTAGTTGGACAGCGGGGTCGAACATTCAGTACTTC. It specifies CASSWTAGSNIQYF.

This clonotype was picked up a small number of times. J is TRBJ1-2 and V is TRBV6-6; D perhaps matches TRBD1 (5 bases). This CDR3 is 16 amino acids long. Deletions cut 5 bases from V and 3 bases from J, with 19 bases between. From germline, CDR1 is MNHNY and CDR2 SVGAGI (reference sequence). CDR3 sequence (DNA): TGTGCCAGCAGTCAACCGGCACCCTCGGGGGACTATGGCTACACCTTC. It codes for CASSQPAPSGDYGYTF.

The chain carries TRBV7-9 and TRBJ2-7, with TRBD1 as a possible D gene (5 bases). The CDR3 spans 15 residues. Germline V CDR1 and CDR2: SEHNR, FQNEAQ (reference sequence). V lost 5 bases, J lost 2 bases, and 16 bases lay in between. The CDR3 DNA reads as TGTGCCAGCAGCGGATCGGGTCAGGGCCCCTACGAGCAGTACTTC. Translating it yields CASSGSGQGPYEQYF.

J is TRBJ2-7 and V is TRBV5-1; perhaps TRBD1 as D (6 bases). Germline V gene sequence: CDR1 SGHRS, CDR2 YFSETQ. This CDR3 contains 14 residues. The germline V and J ends were trimmed by 0 bases and 5 bases, with 12 bases remaining between them. CDR3 loop: CASSLGDIDHEQYF. In DNA, the CDR3 is TGCGCCAGCAGCTTGGGGGACATAGACCACGAGCAGTACTTC.

V gene TRBV5-1 combines with J gene TRBJ2-1; TRBD2 matches 8 bases. The V gene end was trimmed by 0 bases and the J gene end by 6 bases; junction bases not matched to a gene: 8. Germline lookup yields CDR1 SGHRS and CDR2 YFSETQ. The CDR3 consists of 16 residues. The CDR3 DNA is TGCGCCAGCAGCTTGGCCGGACTAGCAGCGTTCAATGAGCAGTTCTTC. As protein: CASSLAGLAAFNEQFF. Drawing the rest from reference TRBV5-1 and TRBJ2-1, the complete variable domain is KAGVTQTPRYLIKTRGQQVTLSCSPISGHRSVSWYQQTPGQGLQFLFEYFSETQRNKGNFPGRFSGRQFSNSRSEMNVSTLELGDSALYLCASSLAGLAAFNEQFFGPGTRLTVL.

This clonotype was counted only a few times. This chain connects TRBV29-1 to TRBJ1-5; D possibly corresponds to TRBD1 (5 bases). Germline assignment: CDR1 SQVTM and CDR2 ANQGSEA. The germline V and J ends were trimmed by 7 bases and 6 bases, with 19 bases remaining between them. The CDR3 extends over 14 amino acids. CDR3 nucleotides: TGCAGCGCTTCCTTCCGGGGCCTGGGTCAGCCCCAGCATTTT. This gives the protein CSASFRGLGQPQHF.

The chain carries TRBV5-4 and TRBJ2-1, with D perhaps matching TRBD2 (5 bases). The V end lost 0 bases, the J end lost 3 bases, and 13 bases lay between the germline ends. Per germline, CDR1 SGHNT and CDR2 YYREEE (reference sequence). This CDR3 region has 16 residues. The CDR3 DNA reads TGTGCCAGCAGCTTGGGTTGGGGAGAATTCTACAATGAGCAGTTCTTC. Its translation: CASSLGWGEFYNEQFF.

The chain couples TRBV29-1 to TRBJ2-3, with D uncertain. V lost 4 bases, J lost 0 bases, and 8 bases lay in between. Germline-derived CDR1 and CDR2 are SQVTM and ANQGSEA. The CDR3 covers 13 residues. The CDR3: CSVGGTSTDTQYF. The CDR3, as DNA: TGCAGCGTTGGAGGCACGAGCACAGATACGCAGTATTTT.

This sequence joins TRBV6-5 and TRBJ2-7; D possibly corresponds to TRBD2 (7 bases). Germline loops: CDR1 MNHEY, CDR2 SVGAGI. The CDR3 contains 14 residues. V was shortened by 5 bases and J by 5 bases, with 16 bases between the two germline ends. The CDR3: CASSPLAGAHEQYF. The DNA of the CDR3 is TGTGCCAGCAGTCCCCTCGCGGGGGCCCACGAGCAGTACTTC.

This sequence joins TRBV3-1 and TRBJ1-2; 7 bases are shared with TRBD1. Germline CDR1 LGHDT, CDR2 YNNKEL (reference sequence). V was pared by 4 bases and J by 2 bases, with 10 bases of the junction left unmatched. This CDR3 has 16 amino acids. CDR3 sequence (DNA): TGTGCCAGCAGCCGAGGAACGGGACAGAAAAACTATGGCTACACCTTC. Translation gives CASSRGTGQKNYGYTF.

The chain has TRBV7-2 and TRBJ2-1; 8 nucleotides agree with TRBD2. With V trimmed by 5 bases and J by 5 bases, 11 bases remained unmatched. CDR1 and CDR2 from the germline V gene are SGHTA and FQGNSA. This CDR3 is built from 16 residues. The CDR3 spells CASSLRGGQLHNEQFF. CDR3 sequence (DNA): TGTGCCAGCAGCCTCCGGGGGGGGCAGTTGCACAATGAGCAGTTCTTC.

V and J are TRBV5-1 and TRBJ2-3; D is perhaps TRBD2 (5 bases). The CDR3 totals 16 residues. Germline V gene data show CDR1 as SGHRS and CDR2 as YFSETQ. Trimming cost V 1 base and J 3 bases, with 15 bases left between them. CDR3 loop: CASSLSLARKTDTQYF. In DNA form, the CDR3 reads TGCGCCAGCAGCTTGAGTCTAGCAAGAAAGACAGATACGCAGTATTTT.

The chain is built from TRBV9 and TRBJ1-4; D may be TRBD1 (5 bases). The CDR3 is 18 amino acids. CDR1 and CDR2 (germline): SGDLS, YYNGEE. Trimming removed 0 bases at V and 0 bases at J, with 15 bases between. The CDR3 region is CASSVGPPGHTTNEKLFF. Here the CDR3 DNA reads TGTGCCAGCAGCGTAGGCCCGCCAGGGCACACAACTAATGAAAAACTGTTTTTT.

The count of this clonotype is one. The V call is TRBV5-1, the J call TRBJ2-5, with 9 bases fitting TRBD1. The J call may not be correct, given that the DNA end is closer to TRBJ2-7. This CDR3 has 13 amino acids. From germline, CDR1 is SGHRS and CDR2 YFSETQ. The CDR3 nucleotides are TGCGCCAGCAGCTGGGGGGACAGGGACGAGCAGTACTTC. Protein product: CASSWGDRDEQYF.

This clonotype was seen more than once but under ten times. The V and J genes are TRBV6-5 and TRBJ1-2, with D possibly matching TRBD1 (6 bases). The CDR3 runs to 13 residues. The germline V and J ends were trimmed by 5 bases and 8 bases, with 15 bases remaining between them. In germline, CDR1 is MNHEY, CDR2 SVGAGI. CDR3 region: CASSTGTSGGYTF. The CDR3 bases are TGTGCCAGCAGTACCGGGACATCGGGAGGCTACACCTTC.